This entry lists 30 T cell receptor beta chains sequenced from one sample in a study of cytomegalovirus exposure and HLA in healthy donors. The PCR made use of 60 Vbeta and 13 Jbeta primers. The protocol was immunoSEQ multiplex PCR, while the TCRdb copy is restricted to in-frame clones and leaves out a portion. The sample has approximately 170,000 clones; 70% to 90% are singletons. Material for sequencing was PBMCs. These receptors all stem from a man younger than 40 in good health and CMV-seropositive.

This chain joins TRBV5-5 and TRBJ2-7; 8 positions agree with TRBD1. The germline V gene has CDR1 SGHKS and CDR2 YYEKEE (reference sequence). The CDR3 consists of 14 residues. The V gene end was trimmed by 2 bases and the J gene end by 2 bases; junction bases not matched to a gene: 3. The CDR3 loop reads CASSLGTGPYEQYF. The CDR3 DNA is TGTGCCAGCAGCTTAGGGACAGGTCCCTACGAGCAGTACTTC.

This clone was recorded a few times. This chain uses TRBV7-9 with TRBJ1-2, with D uncertain. Looked up from germline, CDR1 is SEHNR and CDR2 is FQNEAQ (reference sequence). The CDR3 is 12 residues long. Between the trimmed V and J ends, which lost 5 bases and 3 bases, there was a span of 7 bases. In DNA, the CDR3 is TGTGCCAGCAGCCCCCTCGACTATGGCTACACCTTC. The encoded protein is CASSPLDYGYTF. The whole variable domain, filled in from reference TRBV7-9 and TRBJ1-2, reads DTGVSQNPRHKITKRGQNVTFRCDPISEHNRLYWYRQTLGQGPEFLTYFQNEAQLEKSRLLSDRFSAERPKGSFSTLEIQRTEQGDSAMYLCASSPLDYGYTFGSGTRLTVV.

The V and J genes are TRBV9 and TRBJ1-4; the D is unclear. Germline V gene data show CDR1 as SGDLS and CDR2 as YYNGEE. Trimming stripped 0 bases from V and 7 bases from J, with 13 bases between. This CDR3 spans 15 amino acids. CDR3 sequence reads: CASSVGVGSGEKLFF. CDR3 bases: TGTGCCAGCAGCGTAGGGGTCGGTAGCGGTGAAAAACTGTTTTTT.

In this sample, this clone turned up a few times. The CDR3 DNA sequence: TGTGCCTGGAGTAGGACAGGGAAGACTACTGAAGCTTTCTTT. Translation: CAWSRTGKTTEAFF. The rearrangement joins TRBV30 to TRBJ1-1; 8 bases map to TRBD1. V lost 2 bases, J lost 5 bases, and 7 bases stayed unmatched. The germline V gene has CDR1 GTSNPN and CDR2 SVGIG (reference sequence). CDR3 length: 14 residues.

The rearrangement uses TRBV19 and TRBJ2-5; D not resolved. CDR1 LNHDA and CDR2 SQIVND come from the germline V gene (reference sequence). This CDR3 spans 14 amino acids. V was trimmed by 3 bases and J by 0 bases, leaving 8 bases between them. CDR3 protein: CASSMQAYQETQYF. The CDR3, as DNA: TGTGCCAGTAGTATGCAGGCGTACCAAGAGACCCAGTACTTC.

This chain uses TRBV6-5 with TRBJ2-7, with 10 bases fitting TRBD1. The germline V gene has CDR1 MNHEY and CDR2 SVGAGI. This CDR3 contains 15 residues. The V segment lost 5 bases and the J segment 12 bases; nucleotides outside the gene matches: 16. In DNA form, the CDR3 reads TGTGCCAGCAGTGGAATCGGGACAGGGGAACACGGCGGGTACTTC. It translates to CASSGIGTGEHGGYF.

The chain recombines TRBV9 with TRBJ2-1, with 7 bases identical to TRBD2. V was clipped by 3 bases and J by 2 bases; unmatched bases: 8. Germline CDR1 and CDR2: SGDLS and YYNGEE. The CDR3 contains 16 residues. The CDR3 nucleotides read TGTGCCAGCAGCGCCTATACCGGGACTACCTACAATGAGCAGTTCTTC. This gives the protein CASSAYTGTTYNEQFF.

The rearrangement joins TRBV10-3 to TRBJ1-2, with D perhaps TRBD1 (6 bases). V shed 3 bases and J shed 5 bases, with 7 bases lying between them. This CDR3 comprises 12 residues. CDR1 ENHRY and CDR2 SYGVKD come from the germline V gene. As DNA, the CDR3 is TGTGCCATCAGTGACGGACAGTATGGCTACACCTTC. Protein: CAISDGQYGYTF.

This rearrangement joins TRBV27 to TRBJ2-1; D is perhaps TRBD2 (5 bases). The CDR3 sequence is 14 residues long. From germline, CDR1 is MNHEY and CDR2 SMNVEV (reference sequence). The V and J ends lost 4 bases and 2 bases respectively, with 9 bases between them. The CDR3 is CASSYNGAYNEQFF. The CDR3 DNA sequence: TGTGCCAGCAGTTACAACGGGGCCTACAATGAGCAGTTCTTC.

The chain couples TRBV6-5 to TRBJ2-7, with 7 bases matching TRBD2. Germline CDR1 is MNHEY and CDR2 is SVGAGI. The junction had 11 bases not matched to a gene; V was cut back by 4 bases and J by 5 bases. The CDR3 is 15 amino acids. CDR3 loop: CASSSPPTAGDEQYF. The CDR3 DNA reads TGTGCCAGCAGTTCCCCCCCGACGGCGGGGGACGAGCAGTACTTC.

The chain links TRBV5-1 to TRBJ1-3, with TRBD1 matching 7 bases. Germline assignment: CDR1 SGHRS and CDR2 YFSETQ. J was trimmed by 2 bases and V by 5 bases; bases with no gene match: 4. CDR3 length equals 14 residues. Here the CDR3 DNA reads TGCGCCAGCAGTTGGGGGACAGCTGGAAACACCATATATTTT. The encoded protein is CASSWGTAGNTIYF.

The CDR3 reads CATASVSYEQYF. CDR3 nucleotide sequence: TGTGCCACTGCTAGCGTCTCCTACGAGCAGTACTTC. The V and J genes are TRBV10-3 and TRBJ2-7, with D perhaps matching TRBD2 (6 bases). V lost 10 bases and J lost 0, with 10 bases in between. In germline, CDR1 is ENHRY, CDR2 SYGVKD. The length of the CDR3 is 12 residues.

This chain uses TRBV27 with TRBJ2-2, with TRBD2 as a possible D gene (6 bases). V was trimmed by 2 bases and J by 5 bases, leaving 9 bases between them. The CDR3 sequence is 14 residues long. Per the germline V gene, CDR1 is MNHEY and CDR2 is SMNVEV (reference sequence). The CDR3 DNA is TGTGCCAGCAGTTTAAATGGGGGGACCGGGGAGCTGTTTTTT. Translation gives CASSLNGGTGELFF.

This chain links TRBV15 with TRBJ1-5; tentatively, D is TRBD1 (5 bases). The CDR3 totals 16 residues. V was clipped by 0 bases and J by 5 bases, with 14 bases between them. CDR1 and CDR2 from the germline V gene are LNHNV and YYDKDF (reference sequence). Written as DNA, the CDR3 is TGTGCCACCAGCAGAGATCTCGTGGGGGGGTATCAGCCCCAGCATTTT. Its protein product is CATSRDLVGGYQPQHF.

This clone has a single count. This chain connects TRBV12-5 to TRBJ2-5; no clear D. V was cut by 6 bases and J by 5 bases, with 10 bases left in between. The germline V gene encodes CDR1 LGHNT and CDR2 FRNRAP. The CDR3 is 12 residues long. The CDR3 DNA follows: TGTGCTAGTGGCCTGACCGGGGAGACCCAGTACTTC. Its protein product is CASGLTGETQYF. Drawing the rest from reference TRBV12-5 and TRBJ2-5, the complete variable domain is DARVTQTPRHKVTEMGQEVTMRCQPILGHNTVFWYRQTMMQGLELLAYFRNRAPLDDSGMPKDRFSAEMPDATLATLKIQPSEPRDSAVYFCASGLTGETQYFGPGTRLLVL.

The gene calls are TRBV11-3 and TRBJ2-3, with TRBD1 matching over 11 bases. With 1 base clipped from V and 3 bases from J, the junction kept 3 bases outside the gene matches. The CDR3 runs 16 residues. CDR1 is SGHNT, CDR2 YENEEA, per germline. The CDR3 nucleotides are TGTGCCAGCAGCTTAGGGGGGACAGGGGGTACAGATACGCAGTATTTT. Encoded protein: CASSLGGTGGTDTQYF.

The rearrangement links TRBV5-1 to TRBJ1-6, with TRBD1 identical over 8 bases. Germline V CDR1 and CDR2: SGHRS, YFSETQ. The CDR3 contains 14 residues. Losses at the gene ends were 3 bases for V and 6 bases for J; bases not matched to a gene: 2. CDR3 protein: CASSSGQVNSPLHF. CDR3 nucleotides: TGCGCCAGCAGCTCGGGACAGGTTAATTCACCCCTCCACTTT.

The genes are TRBV2 and TRBJ1-3; TRBD1 aligns across 7 bases. V dropped 6 bases and J dropped 0; count of bases not matched to a gene: 8. CDR3 length equals 16 residues. Germline V gives CDR1 SNHLY, CDR2 FYNNEI. CDR3 protein: CASRGDRLSSGNTIYF. In nucleotides, the CDR3 is TGTGCCAGCAGAGGGGACAGACTAAGCTCTGGAAACACCATATATTTT. Using reference TRBV2 and TRBJ1-3 for the parts outside the CDR3, the full variable domain is EPEVTQTPSHQVTQMGQEVILRCVPISNHLYFYWYRQILGQKVEFLVSFYNNEISEKSEIFDDQFSVERPDGSNFTLKIRSTKLEDSAMYFCASRGDRLSSGNTIYFGEGSWLTVV.

The J gene is TRBJ2-1, the V gene TRBV29-1; tentatively, D is TRBD2 (7 bases). This CDR3 is built from 16 residues. Trimming cost V 1 base and J 4 bases, with 17 bases left between them. CDR1 is SQVTM and CDR2 is ANQGSEA in the germline V gene. The CDR3 sequence is CSVEGRGGGPYNEQFF. CDR3 DNA sequence: TGCAGCGTTGAAGGTCGAGGGGGAGGGCCGTACAATGAGCAGTTCTTC.

The chain uses TRBV5-6 and TRBJ2-7; 12 nucleotides align to TRBD2. This CDR3 is 16 amino acids long. V trimming: 1 base; J trimming: 6 bases; junction bases outside the gene matches: 8. Germline CDR1 and CDR2: SGHDT and YYEEEE. CDR3: CASSLTLAGGKFEQYF. The DNA of the CDR3 is TGTGCCAGCAGCTTGACCCTAGCGGGAGGGAAATTCGAGCAGTACTTC.

This clone showed up just once. The V gene is TRBV7-2, the J gene TRBJ1-1; D gene uncertain. The CDR3 is made up of 14 amino acids. The germline V gene has CDR1 SGHTA and CDR2 FQGNSA. Trimming took off 5 bases at V and 1 base at J, with 11 bases between the two ends. The CDR3 loop is CASSVRPGNTEAFF. The CDR3 DNA is TGTGCCAGCAGCGTGAGACCGGGGAACACTGAAGCTTTCTTT.

V gene TRBV5-1 combines with J gene TRBJ2-5, with 7 positions matching TRBD1. Unmatched junction bases numbered 8, after V lost 1 base and J lost 2 bases. Germline V gives CDR1 SGHRS, CDR2 YFSETQ. The CDR3 loop spans 16 amino acids. The CDR3: CASSLRTGAVQETQYF. The CDR3, as DNA: TGCGCCAGCAGCTTGCGGACAGGAGCTGTACAAGAGACCCAGTACTTC.

This clone showed up just once. V is TRBV27 and J is TRBJ2-3; 7 nucleotides align to TRBD2. CDR1 and CDR2 (germline): MNHEY, SMNVEV (reference sequence). V lost 7 bases to trimming and J lost 1 base; unmatched junction nucleotides: 8. The CDR3 extends over 15 amino acids. CDR3 residues: CASNLLTSGTDTQYF. The CDR3 region has the DNA TGTGCCAGCAATCTTTTAACTAGCGGCACAGATACGCAGTATTTT.

The chain recombines TRBV7-9 with TRBJ2-3; 7 bases agree with TRBD1. The CDR3 totals 14 residues. With V trimmed by 5 bases and J by 0 bases, 2 bases remained unmatched. Looked up from germline, CDR1 is SEHNR and CDR2 is FQNEAQ (reference sequence). In DNA, the CDR3 is TGTGCCAGCAGCGGACAGGTTAGCACAGATACGCAGTATTTT. Its protein product is CASSGQVSTDTQYF.

This clone showed up just once. The chain carries TRBV18 and TRBJ2-2, with a possible D match to TRBD1 (5 bases). Germline V lookup: CDR1 KGHSH, CDR2 LQKENI. Trimming took 0 bases from V and 0 from J, leaving 8 bases between them. The CDR3 has 16 residues. For the CDR3, the DNA is TGTGCCAGCTCACCACCCCCAGGGACGAACACCGGGGAGCTGTTTTTT. It specifies CASSPPPGTNTGELFF.

V and J are TRBV10-1 and TRBJ2-1, with 7 bases fitting TRBD1. Germline loops: CDR1 WNHNN, CDR2 SYGVQD (reference sequence). Trimming removed 5 bases from V and 6 bases from J; junction bases left unmatched: 4. The CDR3 totals 13 residues. This CDR3 reads CASSRSGGNEQFF. The CDR3, as DNA: TGCGCCAGCAGTAGGTCAGGGGGCAATGAGCAGTTCTTC.

This clone was recorded once. The V gene is TRBV7-8, the J gene TRBJ2-2; 12 nucleotides line up with TRBD1. CDR1 is SGHVS and CDR2 is FQNEAQ in the germline V gene. This CDR3 is 14 amino acids long. Trimming took 6 bases from V and 6 from J; bases not matched to a gene: 2. The chain's CDR3 is CASRGQGAAGELFF. The CDR3 DNA reads TGTGCCAGCAGGGGACAGGGGGCCGCCGGGGAGCTGTTTTTT.

This chain links TRBV9 with TRBJ2-3; D call uncertain. The CDR3 has 15 residues. Trimming removed 4 bases from V and 2 bases from J, with 14 bases in between. CDR1 is SGDLS and CDR2 is YYNGEE in the germline V gene. The CDR3 bases are TGTGCCAGCAGCCCCTCCTCTTCTTTCACAGATACGCAGTATTTT. This sequence encodes CASSPSSSFTDTQYF.

V is TRBV15 and J is TRBJ2-1, with a tentative D call TRBD1 (6 bases). The CDR3 length is 15 residues. Germline CDR1 and CDR2: LNHNV and YYDKDF (reference sequence). V was pared by 6 bases and J by 3 bases, with 15 bases between. CDR3 region: CATRASGHLYNEQFF. In DNA, the CDR3 is TGTGCCACCAGGGCGTCGGGACACCTCTACAATGAGCAGTTCTTC.

The table lists this clone with a count of one. The chain combines TRBV7-2 with TRBJ1-2, with D perhaps matching TRBD1 (5 bases). The CDR3 consists of 13 residues. The V gene lost 2 bases and the J gene lost 6 bases, with 10 bases spanning the gap. Germline values: CDR1 SGHTA, CDR2 FQGNSA. The CDR3 coding sequence is TGTGCCAGCAGCTTAAGGGGTCCGAATGGCTACACCTTC. Translated, it gives CASSLRGPNGYTF.